Sequencing of this TCR delta chain was carried out in a study of gamma-delta T cells after stem cell transplantation. V was clipped by 2 bases and J by 0 bases; unmatched bases: 27. The CDR3 covers 23 residues. The germline CDR1 and CDR2 sequences are GEAIGNYY and EKD. TCRdb re-analyzed the RT-PCR reads via CATT. The sample lists about 7,800 delta-chain clones; approximately 14% were seen once. By share, this clone counts as medium-sized (0.01 to 0.1%). This rearrangement joins TRDV2 to TRDJ1, with TRDD3 identical over 9 bases. This clonotype was sampled from a human donor. It is not recorded whose cells these are; they may come from a transplant donor. The sequencing input was gamma-delta T cells. CDR3 residues: CACDKGPVRGGAGGLMYTDKLIF. The CDR3, as DNA: TGTGCCTGTGACAAGGGCCCCGTTCGTGGGGGAGCTGGGGGATTGATGTACACCGATAAACTCATCTTT.